Each of the 8 T cell receptor beta chains below was sequenced from the same sample in a study of T cell repertoires in cytomegalovirus infection. TCRdb reprocessed the reads with MiXCR, giving one entry per CDR3 protein. The table includes some 300,000 distinct CDR3 sequences, roughly an eighth detected once. Sequenced input: PBMCs. Every receptor here comes from a human donor in good health (CMV status not recorded). Some clones in this sample may be carry-over from other donors' samples.

This clonotype was counted only a few times. V and J are TRBV6-1 and TRBJ2-7, with D tentatively TRBD2 (5 bases). Germline CDR1 and CDR2: MNHNS and SASEGT. Trimming removed 8 bases from V and 2 bases from J, with 16 bases in between. The CDR3 spans 14 residues. The CDR3: CASRTVYAPYEQYF. CDR3 nucleotides: TGTGCCAGCCGGACTGTGTATGCCCCCTACGAGCAGTACTTC.

This clonotype has just one count. V usage is TRBV19 and J usage is TRBJ2-7; D remains ambiguous. V shed 1 base and J shed 3 bases, with 4 bases lying between them. CDR1 and CDR2 (germline): LNHDA, SQIVND (reference sequence). This CDR3 is 12 amino acids long. The CDR3 region is CASSIGGYEQYF. For the CDR3, the DNA is TGTGCCAGTAGTATAGGGGGCTACGAGCAGTACTTC.

The chain couples TRBV12-3 or TRBV12-4 to TRBJ1-5, with 8 bases matching TRBD1. With V trimmed by 6 bases and J by 5 bases, 6 bases remained unmatched. CDR3 length: 14 residues. DNA of the CDR3: TGTGCCAGCAGCAATGACAGGGGCCATCAGCCCCAGCATTTT. Translation gives CASSNDRGHQPQHF.

This clonotype was observed many times. The chain combines TRBV7-2 with TRBJ2-7, with a tentative D call TRBD2 (6 bases). The V end was cut by 0 bases, the J end by 1 base, with 13 bases between. The CDR3 length is 16 residues. Germline CDR1 SGHTA, CDR2 FQGNSA. The CDR3 DNA reads TGTGCCAGCAGCTTAGCTGGGGGGAGAGGGTCCTACGAGCAGTACTTC. Protein: CASSLAGGRGSYEQYF.

The CDR3 DNA reads as TGTGCCAGTAGTATTTTAGCGGGGGCCGGCACAGATACGCAGTATTTT. Translating it yields CASSILAGAGTDTQYF. V and J are TRBV19 and TRBJ2-3; 9 nucleotides match TRBD2. J lost 1 base, V lost 3 bases, and 5 bases had no gene match. Germline CDR1 reads LNHDA; CDR2 reads SQIVND (reference sequence). The CDR3 consists of 16 residues.

This clonotype has ten or more counts. V and J are TRBV6-2 or TRBV6-3 and TRBJ2-1; 10 nucleotides line up with TRBD2. J was trimmed by 6 bases and V by 5 bases; bases with no gene match: 7. Germline V gene lookup returns CDR1 MNHEY and CDR2 SVGEGT. CDR3 length: 15 amino acids. The CDR3 loop reads CASSRRAGGGNEQFF. Written as DNA, the CDR3 is TGTGCCAGCAGTCGTCGAGCGGGAGGGGGCAATGAGCAGTTCTTC.

This clonotype has ten or more counts. This sequence joins TRBV20-1 and TRBJ1-1, with 7 nucleotides matching TRBD1. The J segment lost 2 bases and the V segment lost 4 bases, leaving 10 bases of the junction unmatched. In germline, CDR1 is DFQATT, CDR2 SNEGSKA (reference sequence). The CDR3 has 15 amino acids. DNA of the CDR3: TGCAGTGCTACTAACGGGGACAGTATAAACACTGAAGCTTTCTTT. It encodes CSATNGDSINTEAFF.

This clonotype was observed at least ten times. V and J are TRBV28 and TRBJ1-2; unclear D gene. The ends were cut back, 10 bases at V and 7 bases at J, with 13 bases in the middle. This CDR3 is 11 amino acids long. The V gene's germline CDR1 is MDHEN and CDR2 SYDVKM. The CDR3 coding sequence is TGTGCCACCCTCCTAGGGAGTGGCTACACCTTC. This encodes CATLLGSGYTF.